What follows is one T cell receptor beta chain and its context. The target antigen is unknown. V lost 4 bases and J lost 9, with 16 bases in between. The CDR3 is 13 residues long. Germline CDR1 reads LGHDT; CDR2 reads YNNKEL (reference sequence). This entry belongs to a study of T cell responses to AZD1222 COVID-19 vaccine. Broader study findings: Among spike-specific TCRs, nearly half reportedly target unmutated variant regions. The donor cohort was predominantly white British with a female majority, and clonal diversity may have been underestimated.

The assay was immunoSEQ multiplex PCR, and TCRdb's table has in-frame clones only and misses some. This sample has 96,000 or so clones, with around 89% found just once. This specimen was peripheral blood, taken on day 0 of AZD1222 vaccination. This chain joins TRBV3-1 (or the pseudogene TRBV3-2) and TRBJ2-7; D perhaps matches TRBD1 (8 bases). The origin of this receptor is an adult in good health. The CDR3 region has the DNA TGTGCCAGCAGCCCCGGACAGGGAGGGTTGCAGTACTTC. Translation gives CASSPGQGGLQYF.